This TCR beta chain stems from a study of blood T cells in healthy people across ages. Study-wide points: Older individuals had lower TCR beta diversity per million T cells (the decline was roughly linear).

To note about this clonotype: The antigen is unknown. A much larger clone is a single base away; this may be a read error.

A second PCR, run for roughly 7 to 12 cycles, used a sample-barcoded 5' primer plus a J-beta primer mix. MiXCR was run by TCRdb on the 5' RACE reads, yielding one entry per CDR3 protein. The sample consists of 700,000 to 850,000 distinct CDR3 sequences, about 55% of them appearing once. The CDR3 is 14 amino acids. The germline V gene has CDR1 LGHNA and CDR2 YNFKEQ. The receptor's source is an elderly man in good health. This sequence joins TRBV4-2 and TRBJ2-4; 7 positions agree with TRBD1. The end of the DNA fits TRBJ2-7 better, so the J call may be wrong. Sequencing used blood. In nucleotides, the CDR3 is TGTACCAGCAGCCAGGACAGGACTTACGGCGAGCAGTACTTC. This codes for CTSSQDRTYGEQYF.